This TCR beta chain is drawn from a study of blood T cells in healthy people across ages. The authors ran a second PCR of roughly 6 to 11 cycles using a sample-barcoded 5' primer and a J-beta primer mix. TCRdb independently ran MiXCR on the 5' RACE reads; one entry per CDR3 protein. The table records 700,000 or so distinct CDR3 sequences, 20% to 25% of them present only once. The sequence was collected from a man aged 65 to 85 in good health. The specimen was blood.

This CDR3 is CASSQEGSRIQETQYF. The CDR3 nucleotides are TGCGCCAGCAGCCAAGAGGGTAGCCGGATTCAAGAGACCCAGTACTTC. The V gene is TRBV4-1, the J gene TRBJ2-5; D is undetermined. Germline CDR1 reads MGHRA; CDR2 reads YSYEKL. The V gene lost 0 bases and the J gene lost 2 bases, with 13 bases spanning the gap. CDR3 length: 16 residues.